These 20 T cell receptor beta chains were all obtained from the same sample, sequenced in a study of CD8 T cell repertoires and HIV-1 epitope variants. No antigen has been assigned to these receptors. Measured with immunoSEQ multiplex PCR; TCRdb has only the in-frame clones, and not every one. The sample yields thousands of clones, more than 65% seen once. Source material: cultured CD8+ T cells derived from PBMCs. All receptors derive from a male donor with HIV.

This chain links TRBV6-1 with TRBJ1-2, with D possibly matching TRBD1 (5 bases). Germline CDR1 and CDR2: MNHNS and SASEGT. The CDR3 extends over 12 amino acids. Between the trimmed V and J ends, which lost 5 bases and 4 bases, there was a span of 8 bases. DNA of the CDR3: TGTGCCAGCAGTCTGACAGTCTATGGCTACACCTTC. The encoded protein is CASSLTVYGYTF.

The chain is built from TRBV11-1 and TRBJ2-1, with 7 nucleotides matching TRBD2. The CDR3 covers 19 residues. The V and J ends lost 0 bases and 1 base, in that order; junction bases with no gene match: 12. The germline V gene encodes CDR1 SGHAT and CDR2 FQDESV (reference sequence). The CDR3 loop is CASSLAYSREVGSYNEQFF. The CDR3 nucleotides are TGTGCCAGCAGCTTAGCGTATAGCCGGGAGGTTGGGTCCTACAATGAGCAGTTCTTC.

The DNA of the CDR3 is TGTGCCAGCAAGGTCGTGCAGGGGCTTTACGAAGCTTTCTTT. Protein: CASKVVQGLYEAFF. V and J are TRBV28 and TRBJ1-1; tentatively, D is TRBD1 (6 bases). CDR3 length equals 14 residues. Between the trimmed V and J ends, which lost 7 bases and 8 bases, there was a span of 20 bases. Per germline, CDR1 MDHEN and CDR2 SYDVKM.

As DNA, the CDR3 is TGTGCCATCAGTGAGGGCCCCGAAACTGAAGCTTTCTTT. As protein: CAISEGPETEAFF. The V gene is TRBV10-3, the J gene TRBJ1-1; D is uncertain. Trimming cost V 2 bases and J 5 bases, with 9 bases left between them. This CDR3 spans 13 amino acids. CDR1 is ENHRY, CDR2 SYGVKD, per germline.

CDR3 sequence (DNA): TGTGCCAGCACAATAGCGGGGGGAGCTCCAGATACGCAGTATTTT. Its translation is CASTIAGGAPDTQYF. The V and J genes are TRBV28 and TRBJ2-3; TRBD2 agrees at 10 bases. Germline lookup yields CDR1 MDHEN and CDR2 SYDVKM. The CDR3 loop spans 15 amino acids. Trimming removed 7 bases from V and 4 bases from J; junction bases left unmatched: 8.

V is TRBV7-9 and J is TRBJ2-5; TRBD2 agrees at 7 bases. The V and J ends lost 4 bases and 1 base, in that order; junction bases with no gene match: 0. The CDR3 spans 13 residues. The germline V gene encodes CDR1 SEHNR and CDR2 FQNEAQ (reference sequence). The CDR3 sequence is CASSWEGQETQYF. The CDR3 DNA reads as TGTGCCAGCAGCTGGGAGGGCCAAGAGACCCAGTACTTC.

The chain links TRBV4-3 to TRBJ2-7, with D possibly matching TRBD1 (5 bases). The CDR3 is 16 residues long. Germline values: CDR1 LGHNA, CDR2 YSLEER. The V gene lost 0 bases and the J gene lost 4 bases, with 16 bases spanning the gap. The CDR3 protein is CASSQEADTLIYEQYF. The DNA for the CDR3 is TGCGCCAGCAGCCAAGAGGCGGACACGCTAATTTACGAGCAGTACTTC.

This clone was seen a few times. This rearrangement joins TRBV27 to TRBJ2-1, with D perhaps matching TRBD1 or TRBD2 (5 bases each). V shed 2 bases and J shed 8 bases, with 13 bases lying between them. Germline lookup yields CDR1 MNHEY and CDR2 SMNVEV (reference sequence). The CDR3 consists of 14 residues. The CDR3 spells CASSLLGQGDEQFF. Here the CDR3 DNA reads TGTGCCAGCAGTTTACTAGGGCAGGGAGATGAGCAGTTCTTC.

The J gene is TRBJ1-1, the V gene TRBV28, with D uncertain. Germline values: CDR1 MDHEN, CDR2 SYDVKM. CDR3 size: 14 residues. The V gene lost 10 bases and the J gene lost 5 bases, with 20 bases spanning the gap. CDR3 protein: CAISPWDPKTEAFF. In DNA, the CDR3 is TGTGCCATCAGCCCCTGGGATCCCAAAACTGAAGCTTTCTTT.

The count of this clone is one. The chain links TRBV10-1 to TRBJ2-7; 7 bases map to TRBD2. The CDR3 totals 19 residues. Trimming removed 2 bases from V and 7 bases from J; junction bases left unmatched: 23. CDR1 and CDR2 (germline): WNHNN, SYGVQD (reference sequence). The DNA of the CDR3 is TGCGCCAGCAGTGAGGGGGGGGTGAAACATCAGACTCGGCCTTGGGAGCAGTACTTC. Translating it yields CASSEGGVKHQTRPWEQYF.

The chain couples TRBV10-2 to TRBJ1-1, with TRBD1 identical over 7 bases. This CDR3 region has 16 residues. The ends lost 5 bases at V and 4 bases at J; junction bases unmatched: 13. In germline, CDR1 is WSHSY, CDR2 SAAADI. In DNA, the CDR3 is TGCGCCAGCAGTAAAGACAGGGTTACGCTCGGCACTGAAGCTTTCTTT. Protein sequence: CASSKDRVTLGTEAFF.

The rearrangement joins TRBV4-3 to TRBJ2-1; 10 bases are shared with TRBD2. V lost 0 bases, J lost 9 bases, and 5 bases stayed unmatched. The CDR3 has 15 amino acids. CDR1 is LGHNA and CDR2 is YSLEER in the germline V gene. The CDR3 spells CASSQESGGAAEQFF. The CDR3 DNA reads TGCGCCAGCAGCCAAGAAAGCGGGGGGGCCGCTGAGCAGTTCTTC.

The V call is TRBV7-9, the J call TRBJ1-3; no clear D. This CDR3 spans 12 amino acids. V lost 5 bases to trimming and J lost 2 bases, with 4 bases between them. CDR1 is SEHNR and CDR2 is FQNEAQ in the germline V gene (reference sequence). The CDR3 is CASSRPGNTIYF. DNA for the CDR3: TGTGCCAGCAGCAGACCTGGAAACACCATATATTTT.

This rearrangement joins TRBV7-6 to TRBJ1-2, with 11 positions matching TRBD1. V was pared by 5 bases and J by 8 bases, with 13 bases of the junction left unmatched. The CDR3 consists of 16 residues. Germline lookup yields CDR1 SGHVS and CDR2 FNYEAQ. The CDR3 DNA is TGTGCCAGCAGCCTGGGACAGGGGGTCTTTGGCTGGGGCTACACCTTC. Residues: CASSLGQGVFGWGYTF.

This clone was observed a handful of times. The chain couples TRBV28 to TRBJ2-2; no clear D. The germline V gene encodes CDR1 MDHEN and CDR2 SYDVKM. The CDR3 is 12 residues long. Trimming cost V 2 bases and J 5 bases, with 3 bases left between them. Written as DNA, the CDR3 is TGTGCCAGCAGTTTAGAGACCGGGGAGCTGTTTTTT. It translates to CASSLETGELFF. The full variable domain, completed using reference TRBV28 and TRBJ2-2, is DVKVTQSSRYLVKRTGEKVFLECVQDMDHENMFWYRQDPGLGLRLIYFSYDVKMKEKGDIPEGYSVSREKKERFSLILESASTNQTSMYLCASSLETGELFFGEGSRLTVL.

This clone has a single count. CDR3 residues: CASSLISGEQFF. The CDR3 DNA follows: TGTGCCAGCAGCTTAATCTCCGGTGAGCAGTTCTTC. The chain uses TRBV7-2 and TRBJ2-1, with D uncertain. The V gene's germline CDR1 is SGHTA and CDR2 FQGNSA. V was clipped by 2 bases and J by 9 bases, with 8 bases between them. The CDR3 totals 12 residues.

Only a few counts were recorded for this clone. This sequence joins TRBV28 and TRBJ1-1; D is undetermined. Per germline, CDR1 MDHEN and CDR2 SYDVKM. CDR3 size: 13 residues. The ends were cut back, 1 base at V and 5 bases at J, with 8 bases in the middle. The CDR3 reads CASSLLGRTEAFF. The CDR3 bases are TGTGCCAGCAGTTTATTGGGTAGGACTGAAGCTTTCTTT.

The rearrangement joins TRBV2 to TRBJ1-2; 8 bases map to TRBD1. The CDR3 totals 14 residues. In germline, CDR1 is SNHLY, CDR2 FYNNEI. Losses at the gene ends were 3 bases for V and 4 bases for J; bases not matched to a gene: 4. The CDR3 sequence is CASSEDREIYGYTF. The CDR3 DNA follows: TGTGCCAGCAGTGAGGACAGGGAAATCTATGGCTACACCTTC.

This chain's CDR3 is CASSASGDTQYF. For the CDR3, the DNA is TGTGCCAGCAGCGCTTCAGGGGATACGCAGTATTTT. The genes are TRBV9 and TRBJ2-3; TRBD1 is a possible D gene (5 bases). Trimming pared 3 bases from V and 6 bases from J, leaving 8 bases between. The CDR3 has 12 amino acids. CDR1 and CDR2 (germline): SGDLS, YYNGEE.

The CDR3 loop is CASSLPTSTGYTDTQYF. Here the CDR3 DNA reads TGTGCCAGCAGCTTGCCCACTAGCACGGGTTACACAGATACGCAGTATTTT. The rearrangement uses TRBV28 and TRBJ2-3; D perhaps matches TRBD2 (6 bases). Germline V gives CDR1 MDHEN, CDR2 SYDVKM. The CDR3 runs to 17 residues. Trimming cost V 6 bases and J 2 bases, with 21 bases left between them.